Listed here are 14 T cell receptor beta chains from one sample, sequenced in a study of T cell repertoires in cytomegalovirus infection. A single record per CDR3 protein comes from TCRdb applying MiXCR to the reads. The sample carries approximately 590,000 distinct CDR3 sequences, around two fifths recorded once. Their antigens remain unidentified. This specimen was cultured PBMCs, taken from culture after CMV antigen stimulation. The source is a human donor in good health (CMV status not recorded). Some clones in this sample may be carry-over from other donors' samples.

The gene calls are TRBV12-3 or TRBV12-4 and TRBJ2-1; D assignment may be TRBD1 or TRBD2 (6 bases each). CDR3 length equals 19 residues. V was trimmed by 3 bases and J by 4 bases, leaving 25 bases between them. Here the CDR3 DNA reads TGTGCCAGCAGTTTTCACGGGGGCGGGTTTGGGTCAGGATACAATGAGCAGTTCTTC. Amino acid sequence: CASSFHGGGFGSGYNEQFF.

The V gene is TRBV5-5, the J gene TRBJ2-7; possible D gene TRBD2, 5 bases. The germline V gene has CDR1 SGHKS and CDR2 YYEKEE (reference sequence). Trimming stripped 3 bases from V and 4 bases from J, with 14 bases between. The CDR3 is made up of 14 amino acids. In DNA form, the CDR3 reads TGTGCCAGCAGCTCCGGGGAGCAGTTGTACGAGCAGTACTTC. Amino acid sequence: CASSSGEQLYEQYF.

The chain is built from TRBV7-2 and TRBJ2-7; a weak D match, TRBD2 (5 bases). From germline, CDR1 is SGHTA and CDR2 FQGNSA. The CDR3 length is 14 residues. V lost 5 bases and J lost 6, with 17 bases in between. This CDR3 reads CASSPQVASSEQYF. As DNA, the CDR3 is TGTGCCAGCAGCCCGCAGGTAGCGTCGAGCGAGCAGTACTTC.

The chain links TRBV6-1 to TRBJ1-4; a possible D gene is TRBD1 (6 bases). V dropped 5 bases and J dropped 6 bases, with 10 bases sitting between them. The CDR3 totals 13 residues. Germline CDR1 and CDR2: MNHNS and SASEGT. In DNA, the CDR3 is TGTGCCAGCAGTTGGGCAGGGGATGAAAAACTGTTTTTT. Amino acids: CASSWAGDEKLFF.

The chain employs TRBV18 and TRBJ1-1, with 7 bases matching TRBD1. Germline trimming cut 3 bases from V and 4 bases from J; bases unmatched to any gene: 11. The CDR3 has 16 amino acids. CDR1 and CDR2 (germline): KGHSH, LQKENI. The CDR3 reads CASSPIQGFGGTEAFF. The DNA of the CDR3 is TGTGCCAGCTCACCCATACAGGGGTTCGGGGGCACTGAAGCTTTCTTT.

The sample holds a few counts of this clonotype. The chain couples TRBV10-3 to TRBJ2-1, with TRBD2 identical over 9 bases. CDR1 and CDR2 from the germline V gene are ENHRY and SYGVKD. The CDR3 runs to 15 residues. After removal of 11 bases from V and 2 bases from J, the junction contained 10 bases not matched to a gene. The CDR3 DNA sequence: TGTGCCGCAGCAGCGGGGGGAACTACCTACAATGAGCAGTTCTTC. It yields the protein CAAAAGGTTYNEQFF.

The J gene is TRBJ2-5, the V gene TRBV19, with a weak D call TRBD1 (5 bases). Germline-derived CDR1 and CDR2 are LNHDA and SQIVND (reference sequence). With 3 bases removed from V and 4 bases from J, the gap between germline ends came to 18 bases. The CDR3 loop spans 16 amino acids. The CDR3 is CASSMDPRVARETQYF. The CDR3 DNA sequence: TGTGCCAGTAGTATGGACCCCAGGGTGGCGAGAGAGACCCAGTACTTC.

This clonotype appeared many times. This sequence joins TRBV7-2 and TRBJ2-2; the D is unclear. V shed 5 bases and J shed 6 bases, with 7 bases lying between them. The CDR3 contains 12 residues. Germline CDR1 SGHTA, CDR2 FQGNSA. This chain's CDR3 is CASSTTSGELFF. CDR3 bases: TGTGCCAGCAGCACCACATCCGGGGAGCTGTTTTTT.

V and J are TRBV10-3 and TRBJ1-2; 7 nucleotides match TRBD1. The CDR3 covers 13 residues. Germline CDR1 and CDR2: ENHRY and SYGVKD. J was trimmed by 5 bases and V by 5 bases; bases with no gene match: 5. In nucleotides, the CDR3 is TGTGCCATCAGTAACGACAGGGAGTATGGCTACACCTTC. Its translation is CAISNDREYGYTF.

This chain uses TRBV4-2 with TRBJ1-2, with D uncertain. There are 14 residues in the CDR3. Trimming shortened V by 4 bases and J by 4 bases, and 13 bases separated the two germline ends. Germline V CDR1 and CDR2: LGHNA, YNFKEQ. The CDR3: CASSPVEDRYGYTF. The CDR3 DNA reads TGTGCCAGCAGCCCCGTAGAAGATCGCTATGGCTACACCTTC.

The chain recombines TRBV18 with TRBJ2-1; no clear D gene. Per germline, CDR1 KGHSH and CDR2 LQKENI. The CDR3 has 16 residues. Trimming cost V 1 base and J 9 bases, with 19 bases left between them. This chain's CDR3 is CASSPLRATTASEQFF. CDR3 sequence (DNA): TGTGCCAGCTCACCACTGCGAGCAACAACGGCGAGTGAGCAGTTCTTC.

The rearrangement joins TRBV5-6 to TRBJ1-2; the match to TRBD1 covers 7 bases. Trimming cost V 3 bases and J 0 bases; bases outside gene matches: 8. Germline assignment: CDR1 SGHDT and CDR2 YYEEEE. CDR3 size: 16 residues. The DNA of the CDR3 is TGTGCCAGCAGCTCGACAGGGCGTCGAGCTAACTATGGCTACACCTTC. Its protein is CASSSTGRRANYGYTF.

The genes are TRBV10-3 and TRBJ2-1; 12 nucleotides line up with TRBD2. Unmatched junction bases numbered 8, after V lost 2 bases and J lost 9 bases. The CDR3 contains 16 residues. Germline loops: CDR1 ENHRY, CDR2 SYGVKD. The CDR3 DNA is TGTGCCATCAGTGAGGGTCTAGCGGGGGGGCCCCTTGAGCAGTTCTTC. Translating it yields CAISEGLAGGPLEQFF.

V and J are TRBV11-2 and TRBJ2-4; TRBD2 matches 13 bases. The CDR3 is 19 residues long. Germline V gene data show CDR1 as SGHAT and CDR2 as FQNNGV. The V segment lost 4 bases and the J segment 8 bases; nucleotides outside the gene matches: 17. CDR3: CASSSYRTSGGAMGDIQYF. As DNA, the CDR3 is TGTGCCAGCAGCTCCTACCGCACTAGCGGGGGGGCCATGGGAGACATTCAGTACTTC.